A selection of T cell receptor beta chains follows, all from one sample in a study of cytomegalovirus exposure and HLA in healthy donors. Method: immunoSEQ multiplex PCR; TCRdb's copy keeps in-frame clones and lacks some. The sample yields tens of thousands of clones, 90% to 95% seen once. What was sequenced was PBMCs. These receptors all come from a woman aged 18-29 years in good health and CMV-seropositive. The CDR3 runs from the conserved cysteine through the conserved F or W. The order of the fields is V gene, J gene, CDR3 protein.

V gene: TRBV11-3; J gene: TRBJ1-6; CDR3 protein: CASSLAYNSPLHF
V gene: TRBV7-6; J gene: TRBJ2-5; CDR3 protein: CASSLHGLAGAEQETQYF
V gene: TRBV27; J gene: TRBJ2-2; CDR3 protein: CASNKLLVQGDTGELFF
V gene: TRBV6-1; J gene: TRBJ1-2; CDR3 protein: CASSEAHDPGRSYGYTF
V gene: TRBV28; J gene: TRBJ1-1; CDR3 protein: CASSPGQGRNTEAFF
V gene: TRBV2; J gene: TRBJ1-5; CDR3 protein: CASSRGGGSNQPQHF
V gene: TRBV9; J gene: TRBJ1-1; CDR3 protein: CASSVGAGPNTEAFF
V gene: TRBV4-1; J gene: TRBJ2-1; CDR3 protein: CASSQVVGGYNEQFF
V gene: TRBV11-2; J gene: TRBJ2-7; CDR3 protein: CASSPDRGGYEQYF
V gene: TRBV4-3; J gene: TRBJ1-5; CDR3 protein: CASSQDIGLNQPQHF
V gene: TRBV4-1; J gene: TRBJ2-4; CDR3 protein: CASSQDRGKQGLAKNIQYF
V gene: TRBV9; J gene: TRBJ1-5; CDR3 protein: CASSASTGRNQPQHF
V gene: TRBV6-1; J gene: TRBJ1-1; CDR3 protein: CASSERTAKVEAFF
V gene: TRBV28; J gene: TRBJ1-4; CDR3 protein: CASRRRDRGTEKLFF
V gene: TRBV28; J gene: TRBJ1-5; CDR3 protein: CASSSPERPQHF
V gene: TRBV6-5; J gene: TRBJ2-1; CDR3 protein: CASTLRGGVHEQFF
V gene: TRBV5-6; J gene: TRBJ2-7; CDR3 protein: CASSGTSGAYEQYF
V gene: TRBV5-8; J gene: TRBJ1-5; CDR3 protein: CASSPDRGDNQPQHF
V gene: TRBV30; J gene: TRBJ2-7; CDR3 protein: CAWNPGGVHEQYF
V gene: TRBV7-9; J gene: TRBJ1-1; CDR3 protein: CASSSETGWRLVEVAFF
V gene: TRBV5-6; J gene: TRBJ1-1; CDR3 protein: CASSLAGRRGAFF
V gene: TRBV2; J gene: TRBJ1-5; CDR3 protein: CASGGVQPLSNQPQHF
V gene: TRBV4-2; J gene: TRBJ2-7; CDR3 protein: CASSQESRRRSFYEQYF
V gene: TRBV5-1; J gene: TRBJ2-3; CDR3 protein: CASSWGPGRGTDTQYF
V gene: TRBV28; J gene: TRBJ1-4; CDR3 protein: CASHTTNEKLFF
V gene: TRBV6-6; J gene: TRBJ2-7; CDR3 protein: CASSNSGRASYEQYF
V gene: TRBV6-5; J gene: TRBJ1-6; CDR3 protein: CASSRQDNSPLHF
V gene: TRBV6-5; J gene: TRBJ1-2; CDR3 protein: CASRRLFPNYGYTF
V gene: TRBV5-5; J gene: TRBJ1-1; CDR3 protein: CASSLGLGPNTEAFF
V gene: TRBV7-2; J gene: TRBJ2-7; CDR3 protein: CASSLPGQRYEQYF
V gene: TRBV29-1; J gene: TRBJ2-7; CDR3 protein: CSVGGQERYEQYF
V gene: TRBV27; J gene: TRBJ1-5; CDR3 protein: CASSPRRTGNSNQPQHF
V gene: TRBV4-1; J gene: TRBJ1-1; CDR3 protein: CASSPRTELQGIGGGTEAFF